The 27 T cell receptor beta chains below all came from one sample that was sequenced in a study of CD8 T cells in Susac syndrome. Random hexamers served to reverse transcribe roughly 0.45 to 1 ug RNA. TCRdb reprocessed the immunoSEQ multiplex PCR reads with MiXCR, giving one entry per CDR3 protein. This table has under 200,000 distinct CDR3 sequences, roughly 96% appearing once. Sequencing used CD4+ T cells from PBMCs. These receptors all come from a human donor in good health.

V is TRBV24-1 and J is TRBJ1-1; 7 bases agree with TRBD1. This CDR3 is built from 14 residues. Per germline, CDR1 KGHDR and CDR2 SFDVKD. V lost 4 bases to trimming and J lost 2 bases; unmatched junction nucleotides: 3. The CDR3 nucleotides are TGTGCCACCAGTGAAACAGGGGTAAACACTGAAGCTTTCTTT. Its translation: CATSETGVNTEAFF.

V gene TRBV3-1 combines with J gene TRBJ2-2; no clear D. The germline V gene encodes CDR1 LGHDT and CDR2 YNNKEL (reference sequence). V was trimmed by 4 bases and J by 2 bases, leaving 11 bases between them. This CDR3 region has 15 residues. As DNA, the CDR3 is TGTGCCAGCAGCCGTATGCTTTATAACACCGGGGAGCTGTTTTTT. Amino acids: CASSRMLYNTGELFF.

This chain links TRBV2 with TRBJ2-3, with no clear D. The CDR3 is 12 amino acids. V shed 4 bases and J shed 6 bases, with 8 bases lying between them. Per germline, CDR1 SNHLY and CDR2 FYNNEI. Here the CDR3 DNA reads TGTGCCAGCAGTGCACAGCCTGATACGCAGTATTTT. It specifies CASSAQPDTQYF. The whole variable domain, remainder taken from reference TRBV2 and TRBJ2-3, is EPEVTQTPSHQVTQMGQEVILRCVPISNHLYFYWYRQILGQKVEFLVSFYNNEISEKSEIFDDQFSVERPDGSNFTLKIRSTKLEDSAMYFCASSAQPDTQYFGPGTRLTVL.

The chain couples TRBV20-1 to TRBJ2-7; 10 bases map to TRBD1. Trimming at V came to 6 bases and at J to 3 bases, leaving 11 bases not matched to a gene. The CDR3 extends over 15 amino acids. The germline gives CDR1 DFQATT, CDR2 SNEGSKA (reference sequence). The CDR3: CSALAGTGEVYEQYF. CDR3 in DNA: TGCAGTGCCTTAGCTGGGACAGGGGAAGTCTACGAGCAGTACTTC.

This sequence joins TRBV9 and TRBJ1-1; D gene ambiguous. This CDR3 spans 13 amino acids. The V end was cut by 3 bases, the J end by 3 bases, with 9 bases between. The germline gives CDR1 SGDLS, CDR2 YYNGEE. In DNA, the CDR3 is TGTGCCAGCAGCGCACATAAGGACACTGAAGCTTTCTTT. This sequence encodes CASSAHKDTEAFF.

This chain joins TRBV7-2 and TRBJ1-6; 7 bases fit TRBD1. Per germline, CDR1 SGHTA and CDR2 FQGNSA. The CDR3 consists of 16 residues. V trimming: 6 bases; J trimming: 9 bases; junction bases outside the gene matches: 14. CDR3 in amino acids: CASSLGARGNASPLHF. CDR3 in DNA: TGTGCCAGCAGTCTCGGGGCCAGGGGGAACGCTTCACCCCTCCACTTT. Supplemented by reference TRBV7-2 and TRBJ1-6, the full variable domain reads GAGVSQSPSNKVTEKGKDVELRCDPISGHTALYWYRQSLGQGLEFLIYFQGNSAPDKSGLPSDRFSAERTGGSVSTLTIQRTQQEDSAVYLCASSLGARGNASPLHFGNGTRLTVT.

This clonotype was seen only once. This sequence joins TRBV29-1 and TRBJ2-3; D tentatively fits TRBD1 or TRBD2 (5 bases each). The CDR3 has 14 amino acids. Germline CDR1 reads SQVTM; CDR2 reads ANQGSEA. V lost 0 bases and J lost 5, with 12 bases in between. This CDR3 reads CSVEDTGLRDTQYF. DNA for the CDR3: TGCAGCGTTGAAGATACGGGGCTCCGAGATACGCAGTATTTT.

The rearrangement uses TRBV24-1 and TRBJ2-5; unclear D gene. This CDR3 is built from 14 residues. V lost 3 bases and J 3 bases, leaving 10 bases between the germline ends. The germline gives CDR1 KGHDR, CDR2 SFDVKD. CDR3 amino acids: CATSDPIGEETQYF. Here the CDR3 DNA reads TGTGCCACCAGTGATCCCATAGGTGAAGAGACCCAGTACTTC.

The chain is built from TRBV15 and TRBJ2-1; TRBD2 aligns across 8 bases. CDR3 length equals 14 residues. With 3 bases clipped from V and 6 bases from J, the junction kept 4 bases outside the gene matches. Germline V gene lookup returns CDR1 LNHNV and CDR2 YYDKDF (reference sequence). CDR3 DNA: TGTGCCACCAGCAGGAGACTAGCGCGCAATGAGCAGTTCTTC. It encodes CATSRRLARNEQFF.

In this sample, this clonotype turned up once. This chain joins TRBV3-1 and TRBJ2-1; TRBD2 is a possible D gene (6 bases). The ends were cut back, 1 base at V and 4 bases at J, with 8 bases in the middle. This CDR3 spans 14 amino acids. Germline assignment: CDR1 LGHDT and CDR2 YNNKEL (reference sequence). In DNA form, the CDR3 reads TGTGCCAGCAGCCAAGGCGGGGTGTACAATGAGCAGTTCTTC. Its protein product is CASSQGGVYNEQFF.

The J gene is TRBJ2-5, the V gene TRBV12-3 or TRBV12-4, with D unclear. Trimming removed 1 base at V and 0 bases at J, with 3 bases between. The CDR3 is 13 residues long. This CDR3 reads CASSLGDQETQYF. CDR3 coding DNA: TGTGCCAGCAGTTTAGGGGACCAAGAGACCCAGTACTTC.

The chain recombines TRBV3-1 with TRBJ2-5; D is unresolved. This CDR3 has 14 amino acids. Per the germline V gene, CDR1 is LGHDT and CDR2 is YNNKEL (reference sequence). V lost 4 bases and J lost 5, with 14 bases in between. The CDR3 nucleotides read TGTGCCAGCAGCCCCAGTCCCCGGCGGGAGACCCAGTACTTC. Translating it yields CASSPSPRRETQYF.

This clonotype has only a few counts. V usage is TRBV29-1 and J usage is TRBJ2-7; D call uncertain. Trimming took off 2 bases at V and 0 bases at J, with 8 bases between the two ends. The CDR3 is made up of 13 amino acids. Germline CDR1 is SQVTM and CDR2 is ANQGSEA. In nucleotides, the CDR3 is TGCAGCGTTGAACGGACCGACTCCTACGAGCAGTACTTC. Translating gives CSVERTDSYEQYF.

The table lists this clonotype with a count of one. This rearrangement joins TRBV20-1 to TRBJ2-3, with 7 bases lining up with TRBD2. Germline assignment: CDR1 DFQATT and CDR2 SNEGSKA (reference sequence). V lost 5 bases and J lost 7; bases outside the gene matches: 9. The CDR3 sequence is 13 residues long. CDR3 in DNA: TGCAGTGCTTCGAGCGGGGATCGTTATACGCAGTATTTT. As protein: CSASSGDRYTQYF.

The chain carries TRBV30 and TRBJ1-2; TRBD1 might be the D (5 bases). The V gene's germline CDR1 is GTSNPN and CDR2 SVGIG (reference sequence). Trimming left V 2 bases short and J 8 bases short, with 12 bases between. This CDR3 has 12 residues. In DNA, the CDR3 is TGTGCCTGGAGTCCCGGGGCCAAAGGCTACACCTTC. It translates to CAWSPGAKGYTF.

The chain joins TRBV30 to TRBJ1-1; D call uncertain. Germline V CDR1 and CDR2: GTSNPN, SVGIG (reference sequence). The CDR3 loop spans 14 amino acids. The V and J ends lost 0 bases and 3 bases respectively, with 11 bases between them. DNA of the CDR3: TGTGCCTGGAGTGTACGAGGGTCGGACACTGAAGCTTTCTTT. It codes for CAWSVRGSDTEAFF.

The chain has TRBV29-1 and TRBJ1-4; the match to TRBD1 covers 9 bases. V trimming: 7 bases; J trimming: 7 bases; junction bases outside the gene matches: 7. CDR3 length: 13 amino acids. In germline, CDR1 is SQVTM, CDR2 ANQGSEA. CDR3 sequence: CSAWDRVFEKLFF. CDR3 DNA sequence: TGCAGCGCCTGGGACAGGGTATTTGAAAAACTGTTTTTT.

The V call is TRBV30, the J call TRBJ2-2; 11 bases line up with TRBD2. Per the germline V gene, CDR1 is GTSNPN and CDR2 is SVGIG (reference sequence). Trimming cost V 0 bases and J 4 bases; bases outside gene matches: 4. The CDR3 is made up of 16 amino acids. The CDR3 region has the DNA TGTGCCTGGAGTGTACTAGCGGGAGTGCTCACCGGGGAGCTGTTTTTT. Translating gives CAWSVLAGVLTGELFF. Drawing the rest from reference TRBV30 and TRBJ2-2, the complete variable domain is SQTIHQWPATLVQPVGSPLSLECTVEGTSNPNLYWYRQAAGRGLQLLFYSVGIGQISSEVPQNLSASRPQDRQFILSSKKLLLSDSGFYLCAWSVLAGVLTGELFFGEGSRLTVL.

This clonotype has a single count. V gene TRBV29-1 combines with J gene TRBJ2-2; D uncertain. CDR1 is SQVTM and CDR2 is ANQGSEA in the germline V gene. Trimming shortened V by 6 bases and J by 5 bases, and 7 bases separated the two germline ends. CDR3 size: 11 residues. DNA of the CDR3: TGCAGCGTATCGCAGACCGGGGAGCTGTTTTTT. It yields the protein CSVSQTGELFF.

This clonotype was counted a single time. CDR3 sequence: CASTPLAGMIYEQYF. The DNA for the CDR3 is TGTGCCAGCACCCCTCTAGCGGGGATGATCTACGAGCAGTACTTC. The chain recombines TRBV27 with TRBJ2-7, with TRBD2 identical over 9 bases. V shed 7 bases, J shed 3 bases, and the junction held 10 bases outside the gene matches. Germline V lookup: CDR1 MNHEY, CDR2 SMNVEV (reference sequence). CDR3 length: 15 residues.

V and J are TRBV7-2 and TRBJ1-1; 10 bases map to TRBD1. Germline V CDR1 and CDR2: SGHTA, FQGNSA. The CDR3 loop spans 15 amino acids. The V gene end was trimmed by 0 bases and the J gene end by 5 bases; junction bases not matched to a gene: 3. As DNA, the CDR3 is TGTGCCAGCAGCTTAGCGGGGACAGGGGTAACTGAAGCTTTCTTT. Its translation: CASSLAGTGVTEAFF.

The rearrangement joins TRBV14 to TRBJ1-4; D gene unclear. Germline V lookup: CDR1 SGHDN, CDR2 FVKESK. This CDR3 region has 13 residues. The germline V and J ends were trimmed by 4 bases and 8 bases, with 11 bases remaining between them. The CDR3 coding sequence is TGTGCCAGCAGCCGAGACGGCAGGGAAAAACTGTTTTTT. This translates into CASSRDGREKLFF.

The rearrangement joins TRBV6-1 to TRBJ2-3; D is possibly TRBD1 (7 bases). This CDR3 comprises 18 residues. V was trimmed by 7 bases and J by 1 base, leaving 24 bases between them. Germline CDR1 reads MNHNS; CDR2 reads SASEGT. The CDR3 DNA follows: TGTGCCAGCACCCCCCTGGGGGGTCGACAGGGAGGCACAGATACGCAGTATTTT. It is translated as CASTPLGGRQGGTDTQYF.

The V and J genes are TRBV2 and TRBJ2-1, with 8 bases lining up with TRBD2. In germline, CDR1 is SNHLY, CDR2 FYNNEI. With 7 bases clipped from V and 6 bases from J, the junction kept 11 bases outside the gene matches. The CDR3 has 15 residues. The CDR3 nucleotides are TGTGCCAGCATCGTTAGCGGGGAGGGATTCAATGAGCAGTTCTTC. It translates to CASIVSGEGFNEQFF. Variable domain in full (rest from reference TRBV2 and TRBJ2-1): EPEVTQTPSHQVTQMGQEVILRCVPISNHLYFYWYRQILGQKVEFLVSFYNNEISEKSEIFDDQFSVERPDGSNFTLKIRSTKLEDSAMYFCASIVSGEGFNEQFFGPGTRLTVL.

This chain joins TRBV29-1 and TRBJ2-4; D call uncertain. Germline V gene lookup returns CDR1 SQVTM and CDR2 ANQGSEA. The CDR3 runs 13 residues. The V gene lost 4 bases and the J gene lost 4 bases, with 11 bases spanning the gap. In nucleotides, the CDR3 is TGCAGCGTTGGAGCCGAGAGGAAAAACATTCAGTACTTC. It encodes CSVGAERKNIQYF.

CDR3 region: CASSGLAVLYEQYV. CDR3 nucleotide sequence: TGTGCCAGCAGCGGACTAGCGGTACTCTACGAGCAGTACGTC. The V call is TRBV28, the J call TRBJ2-7, with 10 bases that match TRBD2. The V segment lost 6 bases and the J segment 3 bases; nucleotides outside the gene matches: 5. Germline assignment: CDR1 MDHEN and CDR2 SYDVKM. This CDR3 has 14 residues.

The J gene is TRBJ2-5, the V gene TRBV29-1; no definite D call. CDR3 length: 12 amino acids. Trimming cost V 4 bases and J 1 base, with 7 bases left between them. Germline CDR1 SQVTM, CDR2 ANQGSEA. DNA for the CDR3: TGCAGCGTTGGGGCACTCCAAGAGACCCAGTACTTC. Translating it yields CSVGALQETQYF.